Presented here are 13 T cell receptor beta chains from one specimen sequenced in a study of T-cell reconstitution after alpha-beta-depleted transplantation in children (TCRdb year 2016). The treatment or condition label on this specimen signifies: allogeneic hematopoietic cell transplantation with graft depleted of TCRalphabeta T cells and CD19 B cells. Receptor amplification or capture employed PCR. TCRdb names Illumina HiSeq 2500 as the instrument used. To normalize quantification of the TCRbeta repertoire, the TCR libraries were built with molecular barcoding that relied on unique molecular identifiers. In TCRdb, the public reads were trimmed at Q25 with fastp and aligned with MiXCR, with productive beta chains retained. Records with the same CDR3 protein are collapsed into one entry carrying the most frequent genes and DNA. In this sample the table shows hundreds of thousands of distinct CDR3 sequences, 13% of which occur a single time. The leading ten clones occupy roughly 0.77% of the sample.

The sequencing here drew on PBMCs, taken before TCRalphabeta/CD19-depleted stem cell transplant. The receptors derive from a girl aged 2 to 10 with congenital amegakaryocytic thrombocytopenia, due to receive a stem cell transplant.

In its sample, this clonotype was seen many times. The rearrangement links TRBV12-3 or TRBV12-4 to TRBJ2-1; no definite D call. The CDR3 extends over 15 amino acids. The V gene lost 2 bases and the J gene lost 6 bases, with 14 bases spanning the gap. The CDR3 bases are TGTGCCAGCAGTTTAAACAGTCAAGGTGGCAATGAGCAGTTCTTC. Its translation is CASSLNSQGGNEQFF.

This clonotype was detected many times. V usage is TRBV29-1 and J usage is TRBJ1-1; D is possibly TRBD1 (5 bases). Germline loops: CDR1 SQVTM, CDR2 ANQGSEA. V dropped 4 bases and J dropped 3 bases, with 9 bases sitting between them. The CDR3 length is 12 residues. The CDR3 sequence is CSVVGGYTEAFF. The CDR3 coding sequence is TGCAGCGTTGTGGGGGGATACACTGAAGCTTTCTTT.

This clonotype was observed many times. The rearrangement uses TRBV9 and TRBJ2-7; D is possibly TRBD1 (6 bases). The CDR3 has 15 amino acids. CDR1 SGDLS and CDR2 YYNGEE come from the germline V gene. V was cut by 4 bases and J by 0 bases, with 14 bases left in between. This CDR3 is CASSPQGISSYEQYF. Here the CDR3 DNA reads TGTGCCAGCAGCCCACAGGGCATCAGCTCCTACGAGCAGTACTTC.

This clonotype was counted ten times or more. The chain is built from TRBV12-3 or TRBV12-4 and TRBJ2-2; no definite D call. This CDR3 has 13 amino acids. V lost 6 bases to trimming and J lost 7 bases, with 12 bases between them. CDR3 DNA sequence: TGTGCCAGCAGACCAAGGGAAATCGGGGAGCTGTTTTTT. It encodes CASRPREIGELFF.

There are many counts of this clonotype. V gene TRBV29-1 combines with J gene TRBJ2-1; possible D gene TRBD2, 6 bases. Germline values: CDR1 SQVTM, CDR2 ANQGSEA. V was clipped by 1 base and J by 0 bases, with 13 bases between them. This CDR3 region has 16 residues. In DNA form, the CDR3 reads TGCAGCGTTGAAGGAGGGACGGGAGTCTCCTACAATGAGCAGTTCTTC. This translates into CSVEGGTGVSYNEQFF.

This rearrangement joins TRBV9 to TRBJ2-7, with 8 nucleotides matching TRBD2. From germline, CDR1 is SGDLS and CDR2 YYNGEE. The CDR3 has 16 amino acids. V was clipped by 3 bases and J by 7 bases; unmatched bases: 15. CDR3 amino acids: CASSATIGRAVWEQYF. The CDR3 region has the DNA TGTGCCAGCAGCGCGACGATCGGGAGGGCCGTTTGGGAGCAGTACTTC.

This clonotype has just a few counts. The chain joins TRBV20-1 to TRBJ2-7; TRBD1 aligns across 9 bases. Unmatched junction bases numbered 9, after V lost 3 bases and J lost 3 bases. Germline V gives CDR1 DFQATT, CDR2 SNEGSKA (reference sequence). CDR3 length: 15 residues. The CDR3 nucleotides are TGCAGTGCTAGGGATGCCGGGACAGGGCTCTACGAGCAGTACTTC. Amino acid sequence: CSARDAGTGLYEQYF.

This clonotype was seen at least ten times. CDR3 protein: CSASRREGNNYGYTF. The CDR3 region has the DNA TGCAGTGCTAGCCGCAGGGAGGGCAATAACTATGGCTACACCTTC. The chain couples TRBV20-1 to TRBJ1-2; tentative D call: TRBD1 (5 bases). Trimming left V 3 bases short and J 1 base short, with 15 bases between. The CDR3 spans 15 residues. Germline values: CDR1 DFQATT, CDR2 SNEGSKA (reference sequence).

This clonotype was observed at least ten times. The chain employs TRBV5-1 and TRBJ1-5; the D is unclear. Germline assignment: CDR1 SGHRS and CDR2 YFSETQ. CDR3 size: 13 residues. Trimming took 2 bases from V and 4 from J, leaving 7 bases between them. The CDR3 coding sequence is TGCGCCAGCAGCTTATACGGGAATCAGCCCCAGCATTTT. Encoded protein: CASSLYGNQPQHF.

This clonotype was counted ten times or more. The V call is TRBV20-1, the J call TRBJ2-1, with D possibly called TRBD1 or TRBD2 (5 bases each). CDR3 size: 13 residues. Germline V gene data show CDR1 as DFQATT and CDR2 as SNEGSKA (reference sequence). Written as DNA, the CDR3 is TGCACTGCCACCCCCGGGGCCCAATCCGGGCAGTTCTTC. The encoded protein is CTATPGAQSGQFF.

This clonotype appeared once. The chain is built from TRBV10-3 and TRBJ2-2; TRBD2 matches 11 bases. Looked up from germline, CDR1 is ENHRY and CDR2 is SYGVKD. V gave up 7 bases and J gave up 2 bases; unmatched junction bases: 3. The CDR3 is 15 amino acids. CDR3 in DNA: TGTGCCATCACCACTAGCGGGAGAAACACCGGGGAGCTGTTTTTT. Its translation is CAITTSGRNTGELFF.

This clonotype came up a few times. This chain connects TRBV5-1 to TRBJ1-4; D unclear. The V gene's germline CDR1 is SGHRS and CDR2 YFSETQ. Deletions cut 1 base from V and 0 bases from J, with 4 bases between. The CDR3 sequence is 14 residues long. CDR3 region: CASSLSTTNEKLFF. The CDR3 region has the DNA TGCGCCAGCAGCTTGTCTACAACTAATGAAAAACTGTTTTTT.

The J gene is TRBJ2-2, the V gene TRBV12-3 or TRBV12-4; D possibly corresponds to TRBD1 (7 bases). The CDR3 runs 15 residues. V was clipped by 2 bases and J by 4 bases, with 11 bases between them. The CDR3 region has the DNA TGTGCCAGCAGTTTATACAGGGGAGGCACCGGGGAGCTGTTTTTT. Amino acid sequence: CASSLYRGGTGELFF.